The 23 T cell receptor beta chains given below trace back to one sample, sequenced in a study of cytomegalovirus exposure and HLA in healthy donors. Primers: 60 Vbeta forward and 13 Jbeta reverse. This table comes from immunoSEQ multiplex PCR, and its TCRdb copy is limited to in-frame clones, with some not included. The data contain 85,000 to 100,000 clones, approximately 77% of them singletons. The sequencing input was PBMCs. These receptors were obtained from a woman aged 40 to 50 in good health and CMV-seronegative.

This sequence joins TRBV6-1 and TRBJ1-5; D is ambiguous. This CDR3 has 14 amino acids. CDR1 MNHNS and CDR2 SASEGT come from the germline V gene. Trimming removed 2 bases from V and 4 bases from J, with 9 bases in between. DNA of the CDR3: TGTGCCAGCAGTGAAACTTCTCTGAATCAGCCCCAGCATTTT. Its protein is CASSETSLNQPQHF.

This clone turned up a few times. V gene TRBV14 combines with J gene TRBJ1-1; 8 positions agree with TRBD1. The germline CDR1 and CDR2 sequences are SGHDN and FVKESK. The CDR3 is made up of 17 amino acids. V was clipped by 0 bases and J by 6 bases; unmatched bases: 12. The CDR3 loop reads CASSQDLTRGRYSEAFF. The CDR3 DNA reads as TGTGCCAGCAGCCAAGATCTAACCAGGGGGCGGTACTCTGAAGCTTTCTTT. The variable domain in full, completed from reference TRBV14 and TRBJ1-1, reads EAGVTQFPSHSVIEKGQTVTLRCDPISGHDNLYWYRRVMGKEIKFLLHFVKESKQDESGMPNNRFLAERTGGTYSTLKVQPAELEDSGVYFCASSQDLTRGRYSEAFFGQGTRLTVV.

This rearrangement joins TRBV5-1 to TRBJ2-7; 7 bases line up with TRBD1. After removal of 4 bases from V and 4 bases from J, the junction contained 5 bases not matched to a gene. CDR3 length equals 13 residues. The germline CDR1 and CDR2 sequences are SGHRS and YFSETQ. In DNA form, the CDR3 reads TGCGCCAGCAGCAAGGGACAGTGGTACGAGCAGTACTTC. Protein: CASSKGQWYEQYF.

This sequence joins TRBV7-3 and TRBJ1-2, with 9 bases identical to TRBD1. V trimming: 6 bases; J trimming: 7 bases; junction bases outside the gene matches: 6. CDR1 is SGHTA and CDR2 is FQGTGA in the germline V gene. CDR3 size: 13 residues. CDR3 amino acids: CASSYTGGFGYTF. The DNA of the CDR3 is TGTGCCAGCAGTTATACAGGGGGCTTTGGCTACACCTTC.

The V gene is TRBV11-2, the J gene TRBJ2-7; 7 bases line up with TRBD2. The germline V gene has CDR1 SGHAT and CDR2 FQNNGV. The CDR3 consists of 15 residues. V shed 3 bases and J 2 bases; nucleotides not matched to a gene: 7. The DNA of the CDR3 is TGTGCCAGCAGCTTGTCTGCGGGAGCGACCTACGAGCAGTACTTC. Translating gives CASSLSAGATYEQYF.

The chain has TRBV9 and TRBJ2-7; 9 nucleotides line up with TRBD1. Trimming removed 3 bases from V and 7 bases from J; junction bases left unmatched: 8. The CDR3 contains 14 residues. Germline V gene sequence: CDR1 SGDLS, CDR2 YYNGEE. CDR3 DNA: TGTGCCAGCAGCGCTGGACAGGGGTCGGGGGAGCAGTACTTC. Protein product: CASSAGQGSGEQYF.

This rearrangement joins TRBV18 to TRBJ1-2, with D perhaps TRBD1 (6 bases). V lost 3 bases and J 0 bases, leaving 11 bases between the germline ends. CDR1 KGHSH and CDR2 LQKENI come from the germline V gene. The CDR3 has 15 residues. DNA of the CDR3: TGTGCCAGCTCACCGGGGGCAGGGACTAACTATGGCTACACCTTC. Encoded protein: CASSPGAGTNYGYTF. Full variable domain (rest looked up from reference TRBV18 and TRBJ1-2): NAGVMQNPRHLVRRRGQEARLRCSPMKGHSHVYWYRQLPEEGLKFMVYLQKENIIDESGMPKERFSAEFPKEGPSILRIQQVVRGDSAAYFCASSPGAGTNYGYTFGSGTRLTVV.

DNA of the CDR3: TGTGCCAGCAGCTTGGGGGCAGCCTTATCCTACAATGAGCAGTTCTTC. Translated: CASSLGAALSYNEQFF. V usage is TRBV5-6 and J usage is TRBJ2-1; D ambiguous. V lost 0 bases, J lost 1 base, and 11 bases lay in between. The CDR3 is 16 amino acids. Germline lookup yields CDR1 SGHDT and CDR2 YYEEEE.

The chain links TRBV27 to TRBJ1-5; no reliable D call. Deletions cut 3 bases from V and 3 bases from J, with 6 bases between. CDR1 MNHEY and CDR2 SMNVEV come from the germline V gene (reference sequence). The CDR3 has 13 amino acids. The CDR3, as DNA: TGTGCCAGCAGTTTTGGCACCAATCAGCCCCAGCATTTT. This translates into CASSFGTNQPQHF.

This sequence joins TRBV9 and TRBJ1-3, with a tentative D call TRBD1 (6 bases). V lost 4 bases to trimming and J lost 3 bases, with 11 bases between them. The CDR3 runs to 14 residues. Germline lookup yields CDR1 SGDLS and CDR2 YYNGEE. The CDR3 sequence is CASSPGQIGNTIYF. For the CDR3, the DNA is TGTGCCAGCAGCCCAGGACAGATTGGAAACACCATATATTTT.

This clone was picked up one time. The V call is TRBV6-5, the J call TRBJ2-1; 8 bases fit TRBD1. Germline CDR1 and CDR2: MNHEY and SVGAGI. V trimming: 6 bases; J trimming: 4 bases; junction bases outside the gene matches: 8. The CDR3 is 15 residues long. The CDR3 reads CASSPDRGEYNEQFF. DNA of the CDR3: TGTGCCAGCAGCCCAGACAGGGGAGAATACAATGAGCAGTTCTTC.

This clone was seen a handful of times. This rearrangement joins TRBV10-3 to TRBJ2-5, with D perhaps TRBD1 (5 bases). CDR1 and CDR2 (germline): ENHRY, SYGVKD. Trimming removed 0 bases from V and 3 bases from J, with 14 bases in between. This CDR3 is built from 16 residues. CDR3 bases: TGTGCCATCAGTGAGTCGGGTGGGGCTTGGAAAGAGACCCAGTACTTC. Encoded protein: CAISESGGAWKETQYF.

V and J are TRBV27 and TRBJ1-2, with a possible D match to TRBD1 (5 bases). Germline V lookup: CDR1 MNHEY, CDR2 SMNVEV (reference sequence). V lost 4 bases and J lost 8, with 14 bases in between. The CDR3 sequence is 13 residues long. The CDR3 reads CASSSPDGGGYTF. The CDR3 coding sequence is TGTGCCAGCAGTTCCCCGGACGGGGGAGGCTACACCTTC.

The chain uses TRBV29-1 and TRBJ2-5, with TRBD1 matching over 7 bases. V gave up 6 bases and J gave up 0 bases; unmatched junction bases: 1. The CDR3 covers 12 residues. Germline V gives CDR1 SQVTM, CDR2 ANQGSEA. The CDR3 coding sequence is TGCAGCGTCGGGACAGACCAAGAGACCCAGTACTTC. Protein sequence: CSVGTDQETQYF.

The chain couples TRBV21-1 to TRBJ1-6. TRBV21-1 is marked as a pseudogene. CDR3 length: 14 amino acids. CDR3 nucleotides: TGTGCCAGCAGCCCCCCGGGATTGGATTCACCCTTCCACTTT. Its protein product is CASSPPGLDSPFHF.

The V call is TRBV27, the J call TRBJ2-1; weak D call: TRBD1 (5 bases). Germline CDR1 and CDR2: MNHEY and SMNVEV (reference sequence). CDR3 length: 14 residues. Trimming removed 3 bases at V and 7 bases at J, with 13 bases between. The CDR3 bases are TGTGCCAGCAGTTTGTCTGGGGCCGAAAATGAGCAGTTCTTC. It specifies CASSLSGAENEQFF.

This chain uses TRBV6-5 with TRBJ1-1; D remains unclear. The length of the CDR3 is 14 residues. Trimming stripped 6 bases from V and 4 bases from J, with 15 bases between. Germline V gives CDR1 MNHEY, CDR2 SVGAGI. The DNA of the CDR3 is TGTGCCAGCAGGCGACCTACGGAGGGCACTGAAGCTTTCTTT. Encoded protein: CASRRPTEGTEAFF.

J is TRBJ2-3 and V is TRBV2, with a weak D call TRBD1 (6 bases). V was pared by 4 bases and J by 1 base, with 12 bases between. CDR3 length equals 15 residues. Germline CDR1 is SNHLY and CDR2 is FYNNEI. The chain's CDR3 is CASSVQGLGTDTQYF. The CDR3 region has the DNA TGTGCCAGCAGTGTACAGGGATTGGGCACAGATACGCAGTATTTT.

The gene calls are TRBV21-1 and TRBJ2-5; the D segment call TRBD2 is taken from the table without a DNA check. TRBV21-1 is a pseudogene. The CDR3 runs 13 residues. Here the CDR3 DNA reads TGTGCCTACTCGGTCTGTGTCCAAGAGACCCAGTACTTC. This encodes CAYSVCVQETQYF.

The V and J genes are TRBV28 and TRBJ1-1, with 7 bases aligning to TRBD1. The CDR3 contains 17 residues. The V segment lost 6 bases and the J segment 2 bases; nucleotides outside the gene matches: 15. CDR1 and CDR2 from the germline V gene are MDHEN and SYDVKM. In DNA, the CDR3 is TGTGCCAGCAGGTTAATGGGTGAGGGGGCGGCAAACACTGAAGCTTTCTTT. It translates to CASRLMGEGAANTEAFF.

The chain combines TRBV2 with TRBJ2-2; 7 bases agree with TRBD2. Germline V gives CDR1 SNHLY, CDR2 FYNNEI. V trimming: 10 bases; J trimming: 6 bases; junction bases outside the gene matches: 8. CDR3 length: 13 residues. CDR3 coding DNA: TGTGCCACCTCTACAGGACTAGCCGGGGAGCTGTTTTTT. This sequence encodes CATSTGLAGELFF.

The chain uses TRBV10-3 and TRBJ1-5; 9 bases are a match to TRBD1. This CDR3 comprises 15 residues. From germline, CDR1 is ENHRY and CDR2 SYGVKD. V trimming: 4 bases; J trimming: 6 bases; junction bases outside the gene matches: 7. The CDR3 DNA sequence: TGTGCCATCAGTGCCGGGACAGGGTTGGGTCAGCCCCAGCATTTT. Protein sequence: CAISAGTGLGQPQHF.

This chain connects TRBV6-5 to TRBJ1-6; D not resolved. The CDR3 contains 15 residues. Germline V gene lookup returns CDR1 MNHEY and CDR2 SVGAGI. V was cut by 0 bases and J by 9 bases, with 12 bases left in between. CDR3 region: CASSYSGRVFSPLHF. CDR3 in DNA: TGTGCCAGCAGTTACTCCGGGAGGGTTTTTTCACCCCTCCACTTT.